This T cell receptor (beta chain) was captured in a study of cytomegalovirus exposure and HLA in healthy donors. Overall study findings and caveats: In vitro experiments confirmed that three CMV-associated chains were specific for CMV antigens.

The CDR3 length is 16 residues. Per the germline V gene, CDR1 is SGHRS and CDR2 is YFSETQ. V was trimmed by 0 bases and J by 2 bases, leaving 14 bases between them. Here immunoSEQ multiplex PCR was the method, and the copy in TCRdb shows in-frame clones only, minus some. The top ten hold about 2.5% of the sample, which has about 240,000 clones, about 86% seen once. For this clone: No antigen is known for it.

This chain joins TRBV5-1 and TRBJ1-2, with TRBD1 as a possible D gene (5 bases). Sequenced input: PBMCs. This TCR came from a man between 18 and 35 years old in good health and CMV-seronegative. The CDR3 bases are TGCGCCAGCAGCTTGGTGAAGGGGCGATCGAACTATGGCTACACCTTC. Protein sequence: CASSLVKGRSNYGYTF. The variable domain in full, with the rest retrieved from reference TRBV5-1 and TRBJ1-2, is KAGVTQTPRYLIKTRGQQVTLSCSPISGHRSVSWYQQTPGQGLQFLFEYFSETQRNKGNFPGRFSGRQFSNSRSEMNVSTLELGDSALYLCASSLVKGRSNYGYTFGSGTRLTVV.